This T cell receptor beta chain is drawn from a study of CXCR3-negative and CXCR3-positive naive CD8 T cells. Study results and caveats: TRB CDR3 properties indicated TCR strength, while surface CD5 was similar across naive subsets. TRBV-TRBJ usage was similar across naive CXCR3 subsets but distinct in memory cells.

A remark on this clonotype: Its antigen is not identified.

The germline V gene has CDR1 MDHEN and CDR2 SYDVKM. The CDR3 is 15 residues long. The method, 5' RACE with UMI labels, was used to prepare the TRB cDNA libraries. Each CDR3 protein gets one entry in TCRdb, which reprocessed the 5' RACE reads and gives no DNA. The sample's table shows tens of thousands of distinct CDR3 sequences. This TCR derives from a human donor in good health. Some clones in this sample may be carry-over from other donors' samples. V usage is TRBV28 and J usage is TRBJ2-7; TCRdb designates TRBD2, a call that cannot be tested without DNA. The sequenced sample consisted of naive CXCR3- CD8+ T cells from blood. Described subset: CD45RO-CCR7+CD27+CD95- naive CD8+ T cells lacking CXCR3 (TNR3-). The CDR3 reads CASTSRAYSTYEQYF.